This paragraph reports one T cell receptor beta chain. Its target is unknown. Repertoires were generated with immunoSEQ multiplex PCR, while TCRdb's copy carries only in-frame clones and drops some. Altogether 30,000 to 45,000 clones are present, under 70% being singletons, with the ten largest covering approximately 24%. The data belong to a study of vaccination effects on CD4 cells after COVID-19. For the study at large: Either the mRNA-1273 or the BNT162b2 vaccine was given to participants as two doses.

ViraFEST assay sequencing came after antigen-specific CD4+ T cells were expanded with viral peptide pools. After around 10 days in culture, the CD4+ T cells were isolated. Nucleocapsid antibodies stayed negative before and after vaccination, showing no earlier SARS-CoV-2 infection. Researchers reported culturing over 1.5 million PBMC in each well, adding roughly 10 IU/ml IL-2 and about 9.5 ug/ml peptides. CDR1 and CDR2 from the germline V gene are LNHNV and YYDKDF (reference sequence). The CDR3 runs to 15 residues. V was clipped by 3 bases and J by 4 bases, with 15 bases between them. This specimen was CD4+ T cells from PBMCs cultured with SARS-CoV-2 spike peptides, taken before COVID-19 vaccination. The source of this sequence is a human donor who received a COVID-19 vaccine. The chain has TRBV15 and TRBJ1-2; weak D call: TRBD1 (6 bases). The CDR3 spells CATSSDRRDTYGYTF. The CDR3 DNA reads as TGTGCCACCAGCAGCGATCGCAGGGACACCTATGGCTACACCTTC.